This T cell receptor (beta chain) was captured by sequencing in a study of tumor-infiltrating lymphocytes in primary liver carcinoma. With around 500 ng total RNA as template and a constant-region primer, TCR beta cDNA was made. It was through three nested multiplex PCR rounds of slightly modified ARM-PCR that TCR beta libraries arose. It was with TRBV1-TRBV30 forward primers and a C-beta reverse primer that the first two PCR rounds were run, at approximately 10 cycles each. Each CDR3 protein gets one entry after TCRdb re-called the multiplex PCR reads with MiXCR. The data show approximately 300,000 distinct CDR3 sequences, 65% seen once. This clonotype was picked up many times. In addition to blood RNA drawn from unsorted whole blood, germline DNA was extracted. Germline V gene sequence: CDR1 SGHVS, CDR2 FQNEAQ. V lost 1 base to trimming and J lost 1 base, with 7 bases between them. This CDR3 comprises 14 residues.

Input material: peripheral blood. The V gene is TRBV7-8, the J gene TRBJ2-5; possibly TRBD1 for D (5 bases). This TCR was sampled from a man aged 40-55 years with primary liver carcinoma and hepatitis B virus infection. CDR3 bases: TGTGCCAGCAGCTTAGGACAGACCCAAGAGACCCAGTACTTC. It is translated as CASSLGQTQETQYF. Full variable domain (missing parts from reference TRBV7-8 and TRBJ2-5): GAGVSQSPRYKVAKRGQDVALRCDPISGHVSLFWYQQALGQGPEFLTYFQNEAQLDKSGLPSDRFFAERPEGSVSTLKIQRTQQEDSAVYLCASSLGQTQETQYFGPGTRLLVL.